This T cell receptor beta chain was sequenced during a study of T cell repertoires in cytomegalovirus infection. V was trimmed by 5 bases and J by 6 bases, leaving 14 bases between them. This CDR3 is 13 amino acids long. From germline, CDR1 is SGHTA and CDR2 FQGNSA. One entry per CDR3 protein results from TCRdb running MiXCR on the reads. The sample holds more than 90,000 distinct CDR3 sequences, about a tenth seen once. General study findings and limits: CMV-specific TCR beta clonotypes restricted by HLA-C dominated the ex vivo response.

This clonotype was observed at least ten times. The antigen remains undetermined. The receptor was isolated from a human donor in good health (CMV status not recorded). Some clones in this sample may be carry-over from other donors' samples. Sequenced input: PBMCs, sequenced either directly or after in vitro stimulation (not recorded which). The chain uses TRBV7-2 and TRBJ2-7; TRBD2 might be the D (5 bases). The CDR3 spells CASSVNDYREQYF. The CDR3 DNA reads TGTGCCAGCAGCGTAAACGACTACCGCGAGCAGTACTTC.